The 20 T cell receptor beta chains given below trace back to one sample, sequenced in a study of high-grade serous ovarian cancer treatment subgroups. Sequenced by immunoSEQ multiplex PCR; TCRdb stores in-frame clones only, minus some. The sample has over 8,500 clones, less than 90% seen once. Tumor tissue was taken before any definitive surgery or chemotherapy was given. Sequenced input: tumor tissue. The origin of the receptors is a human donor with high-grade serous ovarian cancer.

This rearrangement joins TRBV19 to TRBJ1-1, with 9 bases aligning to TRBD1. The CDR3 loop spans 15 amino acids. Germline trimming cut 7 bases from V and 1 base from J; bases unmatched to any gene: 7. Germline V gives CDR1 LNHDA, CDR2 SQIVND (reference sequence). CDR3: CASNLDRGGNTEAFF. CDR3 sequence (DNA): TGTGCCAGTAACCTGGACAGGGGAGGGAACACTGAAGCTTTCTTT.

In its sample, this clone was seen once. This chain connects TRBV13 to TRBJ2-5, with D uncertain. V gave up 3 bases and J gave up 7 bases, with 12 bases separating them. Germline V gives CDR1 PRHDT, CDR2 FYEKMQ (reference sequence). The CDR3 is made up of 13 amino acids. The CDR3 coding sequence is TGTGCCAGCAGCTTGGGTCCAGTCGGGACCCAGTACTTC. Translated: CASSLGPVGTQYF.

The gene calls are TRBV6-1 and TRBJ1-2; TRBD1 matches 7 bases. The CDR3 length is 14 residues. CDR1 is MNHNS, CDR2 SASEGT, per germline. V lost 5 bases and J lost 6; bases outside the gene matches: 9. CDR3 region: CASSRRQGGDGYTF. In nucleotides, the CDR3 is TGTGCCAGCAGTCGCCGACAGGGAGGGGATGGCTACACCTTC.

The chain links TRBV7-2 to TRBJ2-5; 10 bases map to TRBD2. V shed 5 bases, J shed 5 bases, and the junction held 8 bases outside the gene matches. Per germline, CDR1 SGHTA and CDR2 FQGNSA. CDR3 length: 15 amino acids. CDR3 nucleotide sequence: TGTGCCAGCAGCATCCCAGCGGGGGGGCACGAGACCCAGTACTTC. Its translation: CASSIPAGGHETQYF.

J is TRBJ1-4 and V is TRBV5-1; a weak D match, TRBD1 (6 bases). Per the germline V gene, CDR1 is SGHRS and CDR2 is YFSETQ. This CDR3 region has 14 residues. V gave up 7 bases and J gave up 5 bases, with 15 bases separating them. CDR3 region: CASRPGGGNEKLFF. Here the CDR3 DNA reads TGCGCCAGCCGACCCGGGGGGGGCAATGAAAAACTGTTTTTT.

The chain is built from TRBV7-2 and TRBJ2-3; 12 nucleotides align to TRBD2. CDR3 size: 17 residues. From germline, CDR1 is SGHTA and CDR2 FQGNSA. Trimming at V came to 3 bases and at J to 0 bases, leaving 4 bases not matched to a gene. The CDR3 here is CASSLRTSGISTDTQYF. As DNA, the CDR3 is TGTGCCAGCAGCTTGAGGACTAGCGGGATAAGCACAGATACGCAGTATTTT.

CDR3: CASSPPGGDEQFF. Written as DNA, the CDR3 is TGCGCCAGCAGCCCACCGGGGGGGGATGAGCAGTTCTTC. This chain uses TRBV4-3 with TRBJ2-1, with 8 positions matching TRBD2. The CDR3 loop spans 13 amino acids. Per germline, CDR1 LGHNA and CDR2 YSLEER. Losses at the gene ends were 4 bases for V and 8 bases for J; bases not matched to a gene: 4.

The chain employs TRBV9 and TRBJ2-7; no reliable D call. CDR1 and CDR2 from the germline V gene are SGDLS and YYNGEE. This CDR3 contains 16 residues. Trimming took off 2 bases at V and 0 bases at J, with 15 bases between the two ends. The CDR3 bases are TGTGCCAGCAGCGTCTTAATTAGTATACTCTCCTACGAGCAGTACTTC. Its translation is CASSVLISILSYEQYF.

The chain recombines TRBV6-5 with TRBJ2-5; D may be TRBD1 (6 bases). The J call could be wrong; TRBJ2-7 is a better fit for the DNA end. The CDR3 runs 15 residues. The germline gives CDR1 MNHEY, CDR2 SVGAGI. The DNA of the CDR3 is TGTGCCAGCAGTTCGATCGTGCTACAGGGCTACGAGCAGTACTTC. Translation gives CASSSIVLQGYEQYF.

This chain links TRBV28 with TRBJ1-3; D is unresolved. Germline V gene sequence: CDR1 MDHEN, CDR2 SYDVKM. The CDR3 has 13 residues. Trimming removed 2 bases at V and 5 bases at J, with 7 bases between. The CDR3: CASSLSQRNTIYF. CDR3 sequence (DNA): TGTGCCAGCAGTTTAAGCCAGAGAAACACCATATATTTT.

This chain uses TRBV4-3 with TRBJ1-4, with D perhaps TRBD1 (5 bases). Germline V lookup: CDR1 LGHNA, CDR2 YSLEER. The ends were cut back, 4 bases at V and 8 bases at J, with 14 bases in the middle. The CDR3 length is 14 residues. The CDR3 nucleotides read TGCGCCAGCAGCCCAATCGCCGGGGGGGAAAAACTGTTTTTT. Amino acid sequence: CASSPIAGGEKLFF.

CDR3 sequence (DNA): TGTGCCAGCAGCACCGGAGGACAGGGGGCAACCTACGAGCAGTACTTC. It encodes CASSTGGQGATYEQYF. V usage is TRBV5-4 and J usage is TRBJ2-5; TRBD1 matches 11 bases. The J call may be faulty, since TRBJ2-7 better matches the DNA end. This CDR3 contains 16 residues. Germline CDR1 is SGHNT and CDR2 is YYREEE (reference sequence).

V is TRBV7-2 and J is TRBJ2-2, with D possibly being TRBD2 (6 bases). V was cut by 0 bases and J by 6 bases, with 20 bases left in between. Per the germline V gene, CDR1 is SGHTA and CDR2 is FQGNSA. The CDR3 runs to 18 residues. Written as DNA, the CDR3 is TGTGCCAGCAGCTTAGCGTGGGGTACTAGCTTGACCGCCGGGGAGCTGTTTTTT. Translated: CASSLAWGTSLTAGELFF.

The genes are TRBV5-1 and TRBJ2-7; TRBD1 matches 7 bases. Germline lookup yields CDR1 SGHRS and CDR2 YFSETQ. The CDR3 is 12 amino acids. Germline trimming cut 1 base from V and 7 bases from J; bases unmatched to any gene: 2. Here the CDR3 reads CASSLTRGEQYF. CDR3 nucleotide sequence: TGCGCCAGCAGCTTGACCAGGGGGGAGCAGTACTTC. The full variable domain, completed using reference TRBV5-1 and TRBJ2-7, is KAGVTQTPRYLIKTRGQQVTLSCSPISGHRSVSWYQQTPGQGLQFLFEYFSETQRNKGNFPGRFSGRQFSNSRSEMNVSTLELGDSALYLCASSLTRGEQYFGPGTRLTVT.

On this clone: Relative to the germline gene, one junction end is altered; a read error may explain this. V and J are TRBV7-7 and TRBJ2-5, with 11 bases aligning to TRBD1. This CDR3 has 14 amino acids. In germline, CDR1 is SSHAT, CDR2 FNYEAQ (reference sequence). This chain's CDR3 is CASSKGTGGETQYF. As DNA, the CDR3 is TGTGCTAGCAGCAAAGGGACAGGGGGAGAGACCCAGTACTTC.

CDR3 protein: CASSYSRIARSYEQYF. The CDR3 DNA follows: TGTGCCAGCAGTTACTCGAGAATCGCGCGCTCCTACGAGCAGTACTTC. The V and J genes are TRBV6-5 and TRBJ2-7; the D is unclear. V was pared by 0 bases and J by 0 bases, with 12 bases between. This CDR3 is built from 16 residues. The germline V gene encodes CDR1 MNHEY and CDR2 SVGAGI.

The genes are TRBV9 and TRBJ2-1; 10 bases are shared with TRBD2. This CDR3 spans 14 amino acids. The trim removed 2 bases at V and 10 bases at J, leaving 6 bases unmatched. Germline V gives CDR1 SGDLS, CDR2 YYNGEE. In DNA form, the CDR3 reads TGTGCCAGCAGCGTTCTAGCGGGAGCGAGCGAGCAGTTCTTC. Protein product: CASSVLAGASEQFF.

The rearrangement joins TRBV4-1 to TRBJ1-5; 8 nucleotides align to TRBD1. With 4 bases clipped from V and 5 bases from J, the junction kept 4 bases outside the gene matches. The germline CDR1 and CDR2 sequences are MGHRA and YSYEKL. The CDR3 spans 14 residues. The CDR3 spells CASSRAGGDQPQHF. The CDR3 coding sequence is TGCGCCAGCAGCCGGGCAGGGGGCGATCAGCCCCAGCATTTT.

The rearrangement uses TRBV7-6 and TRBJ2-7, with 8 nucleotides matching TRBD1. CDR1 SGHVS and CDR2 FNYEAQ come from the germline V gene. Trimming removed 8 bases from V and 5 bases from J; junction bases left unmatched: 11. The CDR3 has 14 residues. As DNA, the CDR3 is TGTGCCAGCCAACCGGACAGGGATAGCGACGAGCAGTACTTC. This encodes CASQPDRDSDEQYF. Based on the CDR3 plus reference TRBV7-6 and TRBJ2-7, the full variable domain is GAGVSQSPRYKVTKRGQDVALRCDPISGHVSLYWYRQALGQGPEFLTYFNYEAQQDKSGLPNDRFSAERPEGSISTLTIQRTEQRDSAMYRCASQPDRDSDEQYFGPGTRLTVT.

In this sample, this clone turned up once. The chain uses TRBV9 and TRBJ2-3; D possibly corresponds to TRBD2 (5 bases). V was clipped by 3 bases and J by 7 bases, with 12 bases between them. The CDR3 has 13 residues. CDR1 and CDR2 from the germline V gene are SGDLS and YYNGEE. The CDR3 loop reads CASSGLGVNTQYF. The CDR3, as DNA: TGTGCCAGCAGCGGATTGGGAGTAAATACGCAGTATTTT.